This entry features one TCR beta chain sequence. The antigen is not known. These data originate in a study of T cells in Graves' hyperthyroidism and ophthalmopathy. Study overall: Peripheral blood was secured at the point of initial diagnosis, before any treatment. Whole-study results and caveats: Blood also showed most of the thyroid clonotypes that were expanded above 0.001.

There are 18 residues in the CDR3. Germline V gives CDR1 LGHNA, CDR2 YSLEER. Trimming at V came to 1 base and at J to 6 bases, leaving 11 bases not matched to a gene. Duration under 3 months, a NOSPECS grade of at least 4, and a Clinical Activity Score of at least 3 characterized the ophthalmopathy patients. The diagnoses drew upon clinical symptoms, serum thyroxine and TRAb, thyroid ultrasound and orbital computed tomography. It was RNA transcripts that yielded the amplified TCR beta CDR3 regions. First-round RT-PCR targeting the TCR CDR3 was performed with the HTBI primer set. TCRdb used MiXCR to reprocess the multiplex PCR reads, holding one entry per CDR3 protein. The repertoire holds 600,000 or so distinct CDR3 sequences, 14% seen once, with approximately 6.4% in the top ten.

The chain has TRBV4-3 and TRBJ2-3; the match to TRBD2 covers 12 bases. This TCR was sampled from a woman younger than 30 with Graves' ophthalmopathy. The sequenced sample was blood. CDR3 sequence: CASSQARLAGGRADTQYF. The CDR3 bases are TGCGCCAGCAGCCAAGCCCGGCTAGCGGGAGGGCGGGCGGATACGCAGTATTTT.